One sample yielded the 9 T cell receptor beta chains listed below, sequenced in a study of blood T cells in healthy people across ages. A second PCR of 7 to 11 cycles used a sample-barcoded 5' primer and a J-beta primer mix. Via MiXCR, TCRdb re-called the 5' RACE reads, giving one row per CDR3 protein. The sample lists approximately 1,000,000 distinct CDR3 sequences; 35% to 50% were seen once. Sequenced sample: blood. These receptors all come from a woman aged 55-69 years in good health.

This clonotype was found a few times. The chain employs TRBV14 and TRBJ2-1, with TRBD2 identical over 13 bases. The CDR3 consists of 15 residues. Trimming removed 4 bases from V and 6 bases from J; junction bases left unmatched: 3. Germline CDR1 is SGHDN and CDR2 is FVKESK. The DNA for the CDR3 is TGTGCCAGCAGCCGGACTAGCGGGAGATTCAATGAGCAGTTCTTC. Its translation is CASSRTSGRFNEQFF.

About this clonotype: Since a much larger clone is just one base distant, this may be a read error. The CDR3 nucleotides are TGTGCCACCAGTGACTCCTCCCCGGGACTAGTGGGCTCAGGGGGGTACAATGAGCAGTTCTTC. This codes for CATSDSSPGLVGSGGYNEQFF. V is TRBV24-1 and J is TRBJ2-1; possible D gene TRBD2, 8 bases. Germline-derived CDR1 and CDR2 are KGHDR and SFDVKD. V was trimmed by 4 bases and J by 4 bases, leaving 31 bases between them. This CDR3 is built from 21 residues.

A single count supports this clonotype. The germline gene is not matched at one end of the junction; a read error may be the cause. The CDR3 DNA is TGCGCCTGCAGCTCCTTCGACATTAGCACAGATACGCAGTATTTT. Protein product: CACSSFDISTDTQYF. The V and J genes are TRBV5-1 and TRBJ2-3; D is uncertain. The CDR3 is made up of 15 amino acids. Germline V lookup: CDR1 SGHRS, CDR2 YFSETQ.

This chain connects TRBV27 to TRBJ2-5, with D perhaps TRBD2 (6 bases). Germline V lookup: CDR1 MNHEY, CDR2 SMNVEV (reference sequence). V was pared by 4 bases and J by 5 bases, with 17 bases between. CDR3 length: 15 residues. The CDR3 sequence is CASSSRGGPGETQYF. CDR3 nucleotide sequence: TGTGCCAGCAGTTCCCGGGGAGGCCCCGGGGAGACCCAGTACTTC.

The V call is TRBV7-7, the J call TRBJ2-1; D perhaps matches TRBD2 (5 bases). CDR3 length equals 13 residues. The V end lost 3 bases, the J end lost 7 bases, and 10 bases lay between the germline ends. Germline V gene data show CDR1 as SSHAT and CDR2 as FNYEAQ (reference sequence). CDR3 loop: CASSLGSRNEQFF. The CDR3 DNA reads TGTGCCAGCAGCTTGGGGAGTCGTAATGAGCAGTTCTTC.

This chain connects TRBV9 to TRBJ2-1; TRBD2 agrees at 11 bases. CDR1 is SGDLS and CDR2 is YYNGEE in the germline V gene. The J segment lost 5 bases and the V segment lost 3 bases, leaving 4 bases of the junction unmatched. The CDR3 extends over 15 amino acids. CDR3 DNA sequence: TGTGCCAGCAGCGGTAGCGGGAGGGCTGACAATGAGCAGTTCTTC. It codes for CASSGSGRADNEQFF.

This clonotype has more than one count but fewer than ten. The chain uses TRBV9 and TRBJ2-6; D gene ambiguous. The CDR3 has 20 amino acids. The germline V and J ends were trimmed by 0 bases and 0 bases, with 19 bases remaining between them. Germline V gives CDR1 SGDLS, CDR2 YYNGEE. The CDR3 protein is CASSVDSRAGKGSGANVLTF. DNA of the CDR3: TGTGCCAGCAGCGTAGATAGTCGGGCAGGAAAAGGCTCTGGGGCCAACGTCCTGACTTTC.

The J gene is TRBJ2-1, the V gene TRBV6-1, with D perhaps being TRBD1 or TRBD2 (5 bases each). The germline CDR1 and CDR2 sequences are MNHNS and SASEGT. V was cut by 4 bases and J by 12 bases, with 19 bases left in between. This CDR3 region has 14 residues. The CDR3 protein is CASSGDRPPAGQFF. CDR3 DNA sequence: TGTGCCAGCAGTGGAGACAGACCTCCGGCGGGGCAGTTCTTC.

V and J are TRBV6-5 and TRBJ2-7; 7 nucleotides align to TRBD2. V lost 6 bases to trimming and J lost 4 bases; unmatched junction nucleotides: 12. CDR1 is MNHEY and CDR2 is SVGAGI in the germline V gene. There are 15 residues in the CDR3. The CDR3 spells CASSYTTGTTYEQYF. CDR3 nucleotides: TGTGCCAGCAGCTACACAACCGGGACTACTTACGAGCAGTACTTC.